This TCR beta chain was sequenced in a study of blood T cell repertoires in COVID-19. Looking at the study overall: Samples taken during acute and convalescent COVID-19 were collected in the United States, Italy and Spain. PBMCs, B-cell-depleted T cells, or T cells provided the cDNA or gDNA that made up the material.

The method was immunoSEQ multiplex PCR; TCRdb's version includes in-frame clones alone and lacks a portion of them. The sample holds about 240,000 clones, around 87% seen once. The CDR3 totals 14 residues. From germline, CDR1 is MNHEY and CDR2 SVGEGT. V was cut by 7 bases and J by 9 bases, with 16 bases left in between. The TCR originated in a man aged 55 to 70 who had recovered from COVID-19. This chain joins TRBV6-2 or TRBV6-3 and TRBJ1-6; maybe TRBD1 (6 bases). What was sequenced was peripheral blood. CDR3 nucleotides: TGTGCCAGCAACCCCCCAGGGGAAGGTTCACCCCTCCACTTT. Translation: CASNPPGEGSPLHF.